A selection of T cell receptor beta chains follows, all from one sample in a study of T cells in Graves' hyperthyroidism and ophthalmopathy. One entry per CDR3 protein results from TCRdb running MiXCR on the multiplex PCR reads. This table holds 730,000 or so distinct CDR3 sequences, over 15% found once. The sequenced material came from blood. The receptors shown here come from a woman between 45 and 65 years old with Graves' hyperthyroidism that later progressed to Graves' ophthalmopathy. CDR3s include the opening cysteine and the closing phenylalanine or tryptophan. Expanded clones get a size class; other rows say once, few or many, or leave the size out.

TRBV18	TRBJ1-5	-	CASSPTTGKDQPQHF
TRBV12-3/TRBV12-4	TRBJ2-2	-	CASNFGQGTTGELFF
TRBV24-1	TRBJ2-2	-	CATLQVNTGELFF
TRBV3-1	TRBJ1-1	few	CASSQKDRSGGIQWVDTEAFF
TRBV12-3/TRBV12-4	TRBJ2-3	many	CASSPPSGVGPDTQYF
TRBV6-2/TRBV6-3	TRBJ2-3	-	CASRRPTSLPDTQYF
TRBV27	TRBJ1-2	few	CASSSARRGFYGYTF
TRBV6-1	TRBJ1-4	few	CASSVTSDLDRFNEKLFF
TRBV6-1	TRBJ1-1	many	CASSSETPRAAFF
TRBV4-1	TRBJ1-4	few	CASSQVETGEKLFF
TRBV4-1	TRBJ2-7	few	CASSQDQGRNEQYF
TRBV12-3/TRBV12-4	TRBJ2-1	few	CASTVGGLVSYNEQFF